This T cell receptor beta chain originates from a study of control samples from healthy donors and cancer patients. Using immunoSEQ multiplex PCR, the repertoire was profiled, and TCRdb retains in-frame clones only, with some absent. The table includes 150,000 to 200,000 clones, roughly 94% detected once. Sequencing input: blood. The source is a woman between 35 and 50 years old in good health.

The CDR3: CASSPNRDRDSNQPQHF. CDR3 DNA: TGTGCCAGCAGTCCGAACCGGGACAGGGATAGCAATCAGCCCCAGCATTTT. V is TRBV6-6 and J is TRBJ1-5; 9 nucleotides align to TRBD1. The CDR3 loop spans 17 amino acids. Germline CDR1 is MNHNY and CDR2 is SVGAGI (reference sequence). Losses at the gene ends were 5 bases for V and 0 bases for J; bases not matched to a gene: 8.